The 4 T cell receptor beta chains listed next were all sequenced from one sample in a study of blood T cell repertoires in COVID-19. TCRdb's table, derived via immunoSEQ multiplex PCR, lists solely in-frame clones and lacks some. In the table there are about 140,000 clones, 76% of which are singletons. Sequenced: peripheral blood. These receptor sequences come from a woman older than 75 with active or convalescent COVID-19.

This clone showed up just once. This chain connects TRBV28 to TRBJ1-5; the match to TRBD1 covers 10 bases. Germline-derived CDR1 and CDR2 are MDHEN and SYDVKM. The CDR3 sequence is 14 residues long. Germline trimming cut 4 bases from V and 6 bases from J; bases unmatched to any gene: 3. The CDR3 DNA reads as TGTGCCAGCAGTTCGACAGGGGGCTTTCAGCCCCAGCATTTT. Encoded protein: CASSSTGGFQPQHF.

CDR3 region: CASSPGQGIDEKLFF. In DNA form, the CDR3 reads TGTGCCAGCAGCCCGGGACAGGGGATTGATGAAAAACTGTTTTTT. The V gene is TRBV5-4, the J gene TRBJ1-4; 10 nucleotides align to TRBD1. In germline, CDR1 is SGHNT, CDR2 YYREEE (reference sequence). V shed 4 bases and J 6 bases; nucleotides not matched to a gene: 6. This CDR3 contains 15 residues.

This chain joins TRBV2 and TRBJ2-7; TRBD2 is a possible D gene (7 bases). The V gene lost 3 bases and the J gene lost 3 bases, with 12 bases spanning the gap. Germline-derived CDR1 and CDR2 are SNHLY and FYNNEI. This CDR3 has 14 residues. CDR3 amino acids: CASSEQGTIYEQYF. DNA for the CDR3: TGTGCCAGCAGTGAGCAGGGGACTATCTACGAGCAGTACTTC.

The chain links TRBV5-6 to TRBJ2-3; 7 nucleotides align to TRBD1. There are 15 residues in the CDR3. V trimming: 2 bases; J trimming: 1 base; junction bases outside the gene matches: 4. In germline, CDR1 is SGHDT, CDR2 YYEEEE. The CDR3 reads CASSFRDSRTDTQYF. The DNA of the CDR3 is TGTGCCAGCAGCTTTCGGGACAGTCGCACAGATACGCAGTATTTT.